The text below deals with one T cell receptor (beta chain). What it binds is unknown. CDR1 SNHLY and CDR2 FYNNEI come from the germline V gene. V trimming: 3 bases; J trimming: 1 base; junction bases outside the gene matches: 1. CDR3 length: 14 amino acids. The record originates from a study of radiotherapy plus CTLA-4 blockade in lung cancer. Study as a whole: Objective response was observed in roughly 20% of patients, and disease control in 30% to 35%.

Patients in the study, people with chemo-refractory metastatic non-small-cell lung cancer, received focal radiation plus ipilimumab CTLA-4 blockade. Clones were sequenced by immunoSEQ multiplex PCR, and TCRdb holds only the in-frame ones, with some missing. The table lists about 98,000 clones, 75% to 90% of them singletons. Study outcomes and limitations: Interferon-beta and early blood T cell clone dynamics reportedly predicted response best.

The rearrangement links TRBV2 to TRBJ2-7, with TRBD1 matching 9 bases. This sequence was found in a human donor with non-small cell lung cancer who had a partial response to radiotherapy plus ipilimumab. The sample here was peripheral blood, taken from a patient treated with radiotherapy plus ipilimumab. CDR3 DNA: TGTGCCAGCAGTGAGGGGACAGGGTCCTACGAGCAGTACTTC. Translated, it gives CASSEGTGSYEQYF.